Here is one T cell receptor (beta chain) with its context. CDR1 is LGHNA, CDR2 YSLEER, per germline. The V segment lost 3 bases and the J segment 6 bases; nucleotides outside the gene matches: 9. The CDR3 consists of 15 residues. This specimen belongs to a study of T cell changes during pregnancy in multiple sclerosis. Assay: immunoSEQ multiplex PCR; the TCRdb copy retains only in-frame clones and omits some. The table records around 19,000 clones, over 75% of them present only once. The V call is TRBV4-3, the J call TRBJ2-7; 9 bases are shared with TRBD1. The source of this sequence is a female donor with multiple sclerosis, enrolled in a pregnancy study. The sequencing used CD8+ T cells from peripheral blood mononuclear cells, collected after pregnancy. The CDR3 sequence: CASSHLIEGQGEQYF. CDR3 DNA sequence: TGCGCCAGCAGCCACCTCATCGAGGGACAGGGCGAGCAGTACTTC.